One sample yielded the 26 T cell receptor beta chains listed below, sequenced in a study of blood T cell repertoires in COVID-19. Sequencing used immunoSEQ multiplex PCR; TCRdb keeps in-frame clones, though not all of them. Here the sample spans over 600,000 clones, over 80% being singletons. Sequenced sample: peripheral blood. The source is a young woman with acute or convalescent COVID-19.

The gene calls are TRBV5-1 and TRBJ1-2; TRBD1 is a possible D gene (5 bases). Trimming took off 0 bases at V and 5 bases at J, with 14 bases between the two ends. Per the germline V gene, CDR1 is SGHRS and CDR2 is YFSETQ. CDR3 length equals 15 residues. The CDR3 spells CASSLGTPPGYGYTF. CDR3 bases: TGCGCCAGCAGCTTGGGCACACCTCCAGGGTATGGCTACACCTTC.

The chain joins TRBV19 to TRBJ1-3; maybe TRBD1 (5 bases). The CDR3 loop spans 18 amino acids. CDR1 and CDR2 (germline): LNHDA, SQIVND (reference sequence). With 1 base removed from V and 1 base from J, the gap between germline ends came to 17 bases. CDR3 sequence: CASSIGAGRRGSGNTIYF. CDR3 coding DNA: TGTGCCAGTAGTATAGGAGCGGGGAGACGGGGGTCTGGAAACACCATATATTTT.

The V and J genes are TRBV5-6 and TRBJ1-1; D not certain. The V gene lost 1 base and the J gene lost 0 bases, with 13 bases spanning the gap. CDR3 length equals 16 residues. Germline CDR1 reads SGHDT; CDR2 reads YYEEEE. The CDR3 DNA reads TGTGCCAGCAGCTTGTTCGGGATCCCAGTGAACACTGAAGCTTTCTTT. This sequence encodes CASSLFGIPVNTEAFF.

V usage is TRBV24-1 and J usage is TRBJ1-4, with 9 bases lining up with TRBD1. There are 12 residues in the CDR3. Germline CDR1 KGHDR, CDR2 SFDVKD. V was clipped by 9 bases and J by 7 bases; unmatched bases: 2. CDR3 in DNA: TGTGCCACCGGGACAGGGACTGAAAAACTGTTTTTT. Residues: CATGTGTEKLFF.

The chain has TRBV5-1 and TRBJ2-2; possibly TRBD1 for D (6 bases). Germline values: CDR1 SGHRS, CDR2 YFSETQ. Between the trimmed V and J ends, which lost 1 base and 3 bases, there was a span of 13 bases. The CDR3 is made up of 16 amino acids. The CDR3 DNA is TGCGCCAGCAGCTTGATGGGGGCCCCCGACACCGGGGAGCTGTTTTTT. It encodes CASSLMGAPDTGELFF.

The CDR3 here is CASSIGGLRGPMNEQFF. The CDR3 coding sequence is TGTGCCAGCAGCATAGGCGGCCTCAGGGGGCCCATGAATGAGCAGTTCTTC. V is TRBV7-9 and J is TRBJ2-1; TRBD1 agrees at 8 bases. This CDR3 has 17 amino acids. The germline V gene has CDR1 SEHNR and CDR2 FQNEAQ (reference sequence). V was clipped by 5 bases and J by 7 bases; unmatched bases: 16.

This chain links TRBV5-1 with TRBJ1-6; unclear D gene. There are 13 residues in the CDR3. The V end lost 7 bases, the J end lost 8 bases, and 13 bases lay between the germline ends. The germline gives CDR1 SGHRS, CDR2 YFSETQ. The chain's CDR3 is CASRGGWDSPLHF. CDR3 in DNA: TGCGCCAGCCGTGGCGGTTGGGATTCACCCCTCCACTTT.

The rearrangement links TRBV5-1 to TRBJ1-1; the match to TRBD1 covers 8 bases. Germline CDR1 and CDR2: SGHRS and YFSETQ. V was clipped by 4 bases and J by 5 bases; unmatched bases: 13. This CDR3 is built from 16 residues. CDR3 DNA: TGCGCCAGCAGCCCTCGGACAGGGAGGGATAATACTGAAGCTTTCTTT. As protein: CASSPRTGRDNTEAFF.

The chain couples TRBV20-1 to TRBJ2-1, with a weak D call TRBD2 (6 bases). Trimming cost V 3 bases and J 8 bases, with 11 bases left between them. The CDR3 runs to 12 residues. Germline CDR1 reads DFQATT; CDR2 reads SNEGSKA (reference sequence). The CDR3 here is CSASRLEDEQFF. In DNA, the CDR3 is TGCAGTGCTAGTCGACTAGAAGATGAGCAGTTCTTC.

The V gene is TRBV10-3, the J gene TRBJ2-1; 11 bases agree with TRBD2. CDR1 is ENHRY, CDR2 SYGVKD, per germline. J gave up 10 bases and V 3 bases, and 8 bases lay outside the gene matches. CDR3 size: 15 residues. This chain's CDR3 is CAISEGSGGAGEQFF. The CDR3 DNA reads TGTGCCATCAGTGAAGGTAGCGGGGGGGCTGGGGAGCAGTTCTTC.

The chain combines TRBV7-3 with TRBJ2-3; 8 bases match TRBD1. CDR1 is SGHTA, CDR2 FQGTGA, per germline. V was clipped by 4 bases and J by 1 base; unmatched bases: 7. The CDR3 contains 16 residues. In DNA, the CDR3 is TGTGCCAGCAGCTCGAATCCGGGACAGGGCACAGATACGCAGTATTTT. This gives the protein CASSSNPGQGTDTQYF.

On this clone: Other DNA sequences in this specimen translate into the identical CDR3. V is TRBV12-3 or TRBV12-4 and J is TRBJ1-1; possibly TRBD1 for D (5 bases). The CDR3 runs 13 residues. V was cut by 3 bases and J by 4 bases, with 9 bases left in between. Written as DNA, the CDR3 is TGTGCCAGCAGTTTGGGGGGTACCACTGAAGCTTTCTTT. Translation gives CASSLGGTTEAFF.

The chain combines TRBV7-2 with TRBJ2-1; 9 nucleotides align to TRBD2. The V gene's germline CDR1 is SGHTA and CDR2 FQGNSA. The V gene end was trimmed by 3 bases and the J gene end by 0 bases; junction bases not matched to a gene: 3. The CDR3 has 16 residues. The DNA for the CDR3 is TGTGCCAGCAGCTTTTTAGCGGGGGTCTCCTACAATGAGCAGTTCTTC. Protein sequence: CASSFLAGVSYNEQFF.

This clone was recorded a few times. The chain recombines TRBV14 with TRBJ1-1; D is undetermined. The CDR3 totals 14 residues. The germline gives CDR1 SGHDN, CDR2 FVKESK. Deletions cut 0 bases from V and 3 bases from J, with 8 bases between. The CDR3 DNA reads TGTGCCAGCAGCCAAGAAGGGAGTTACACTGAAGCTTTCTTT. This sequence encodes CASSQEGSYTEAFF.

The CDR3 nucleotides are TGCGCCAGCAGCTCATTAGTTGGCGGAGACTATGGCTACACCTTC. As protein: CASSSLVGGDYGYTF. The rearrangement uses TRBV5-1 and TRBJ1-2, with unresolved D. The CDR3 loop spans 15 amino acids. Germline CDR1 and CDR2: SGHRS and YFSETQ. The V gene lost 3 bases and the J gene lost 3 bases, with 15 bases spanning the gap.

The J gene is TRBJ1-2, the V gene TRBV6-5; D not resolved. The germline V and J ends were trimmed by 2 bases and 6 bases, with 16 bases remaining between them. Germline CDR1 and CDR2: MNHEY and SVGAGI. This CDR3 is built from 15 residues. The CDR3 DNA reads TGTGCCAGCAGTTACATAGGCTCAGAGGCGGATGGCTACACCTTC. Protein: CASSYIGSEADGYTF.

V usage is TRBV4-3 and J usage is TRBJ2-4; a possible D gene is TRBD2 (5 bases). V lost 9 bases to trimming and J lost 0 bases, with 15 bases between them. Germline-derived CDR1 and CDR2 are LGHNA and YSLEER. The CDR3 extends over 15 amino acids. As DNA, the CDR3 is TGCGCCAGTCAAGACCACGGGGTAGCCAAAAACATTCAGTACTTC. It specifies CASQDHGVAKNIQYF.

Concerning this clone: In the same sample, other DNA sequences code for this CDR3. The chain has TRBV6-4 and TRBJ1-4; 9 bases fit TRBD1. The CDR3 consists of 15 residues. The J segment lost 2 bases and the V segment lost 3 bases, leaving 1 base of the junction unmatched. Germline lookup yields CDR1 MRHNA and CDR2 SNTAGT. The CDR3: CASSDTGGTNEKLFF. For the CDR3, the DNA is TGTGCCAGCAGTGATACAGGGGGCACTAATGAAAAACTGTTTTTT.

This clone was observed a handful of times. The CDR3 protein is CATSRDRDRGDTEAFF. The CDR3 DNA follows: TGTGCCACCAGCAGAGACCGGGACAGGGGTGACACTGAAGCTTTCTTT. The chain employs TRBV15 and TRBJ1-1; 10 bases map to TRBD1. The CDR3 loop spans 16 amino acids. Trimming at V came to 0 bases and at J to 3 bases, leaving 4 bases not matched to a gene. CDR1 is LNHNV, CDR2 YYDKDF, per germline (reference sequence).

The chain carries TRBV27 and TRBJ2-1, with 9 bases fitting TRBD1. CDR1 is MNHEY and CDR2 is SMNVEV in the germline V gene (reference sequence). V shed 3 bases, J shed 5 bases, and the junction held 8 bases outside the gene matches. The CDR3 extends over 16 amino acids. The DNA for the CDR3 is TGTGCCAGCAGTTTCCTCGGGACAGGGATGGACAATGAGCAGTTCTTC. It yields the protein CASSFLGTGMDNEQFF.

A few counts support this clone. Other DNA sequences in this specimen translate into the identical CDR3. The rearrangement links TRBV30 to TRBJ1-5, with unresolved D. V was cut by 0 bases and J by 1 base, with 4 bases left in between. CDR1 and CDR2 (germline): GTSNPN, SVGIG (reference sequence). The CDR3 consists of 13 residues. The CDR3 DNA reads TGTGCCTGGAGTGTACAGAGCAATCAGCCCCAGCATTTT. Protein product: CAWSVQSNQPQHF.

J is TRBJ2-1 and V is TRBV6-6, with 7 bases that match TRBD1. J lost 6 bases, V lost 4 bases, and 3 bases had no gene match. Germline CDR1 MNHNY, CDR2 SVGAGI (reference sequence). The CDR3 covers 13 residues. CDR3 bases: TGTGCCAGCAGTTCAGACAGGGCCAATGAGCAGTTCTTC. Amino acids: CASSSDRANEQFF.

V usage is TRBV9 and J usage is TRBJ2-5; TRBD2 aligns across 10 bases. Germline V CDR1 and CDR2: SGDLS, YYNGEE. Unmatched junction bases numbered 8, after V lost 4 bases and J lost 5 bases. CDR3 size: 15 residues. The DNA for the CDR3 is TGTGCCAGCAGCATTTTAGCGGGGGGCGGGGAGACCCAGTACTTC. Protein sequence: CASSILAGGGETQYF.

J is TRBJ1-1 and V is TRBV3-1 (or the pseudogene TRBV3-2), with a tentative D call TRBD1 (5 bases). The CDR3 is made up of 15 amino acids. Per the germline V gene, CDR1 is LGHDT and CDR2 is YNNKEL (reference sequence). Trimming cost V 4 bases and J 2 bases, with 14 bases left between them. The DNA of the CDR3 is TGTGCCAGCAGCCCCCACGGGGGTAGAAACACTGAAGCTTTCTTT. Translating it yields CASSPHGGRNTEAFF.

In regard to this clone: Distinct nucleotide sequences in the sample also encode this CDR3. The gene calls are TRBV15 and TRBJ1-5; possibly TRBD1 for D (5 bases). V was clipped by 0 bases and J by 4 bases, with 7 bases between them. The germline gives CDR1 LNHNV, CDR2 YYDKDF (reference sequence). This CDR3 spans 14 amino acids. The CDR3 loop is CATSRDRGNQPQHF. CDR3 bases: TGTGCCACCAGCAGAGATAGGGGAAATCAGCCCCAGCATTTT.

This clone was picked up a small number of times. The rearrangement links TRBV19 to TRBJ1-6; D is uncertain. The CDR3 has 14 amino acids. Germline CDR1 reads LNHDA; CDR2 reads SQIVND (reference sequence). Deletions cut 2 bases from V and 6 bases from J, with 8 bases between. CDR3 region: CASSISHPNSPLHF. Written as DNA, the CDR3 is TGTGCCAGTAGTATATCCCATCCTAATTCACCCCTCCACTTT.